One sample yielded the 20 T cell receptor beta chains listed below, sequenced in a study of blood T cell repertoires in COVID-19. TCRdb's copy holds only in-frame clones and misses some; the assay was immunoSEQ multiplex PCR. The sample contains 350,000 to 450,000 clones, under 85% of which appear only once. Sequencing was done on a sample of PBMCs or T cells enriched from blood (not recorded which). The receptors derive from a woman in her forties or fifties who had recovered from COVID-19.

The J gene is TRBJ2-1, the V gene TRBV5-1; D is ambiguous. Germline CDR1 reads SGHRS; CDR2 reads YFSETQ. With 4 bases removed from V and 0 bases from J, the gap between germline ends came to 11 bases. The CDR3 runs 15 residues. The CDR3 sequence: CASSESVDSYNEQFF. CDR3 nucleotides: TGCGCCAGCAGCGAGAGCGTAGACTCCTACAATGAGCAGTTCTTC.

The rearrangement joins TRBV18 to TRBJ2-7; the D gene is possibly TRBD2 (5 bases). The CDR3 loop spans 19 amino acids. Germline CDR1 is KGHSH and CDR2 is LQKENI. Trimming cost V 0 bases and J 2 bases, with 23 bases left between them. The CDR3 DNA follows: TGTGCCAGCTCACCACCCCTTCTAGAGGGTATTAGCCGACCCTACGAGCAGTACTTC. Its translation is CASSPPLLEGISRPYEQYF.

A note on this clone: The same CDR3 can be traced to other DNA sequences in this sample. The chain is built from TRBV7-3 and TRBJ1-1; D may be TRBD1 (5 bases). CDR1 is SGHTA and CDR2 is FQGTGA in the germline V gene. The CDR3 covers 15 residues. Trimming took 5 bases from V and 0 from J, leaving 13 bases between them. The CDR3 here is CASSPGVGMNTEAFF. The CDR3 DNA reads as TGTGCCAGCAGCCCGGGGGTGGGGATGAACACTGAAGCTTTCTTT.

The CDR3 region is CASSPTGQVSGNTIYF. The CDR3, as DNA: TGTGCCAGCAGTCCCACGGGACAAGTCTCTGGAAACACCATATATTTT. The rearrangement uses TRBV7-6 and TRBJ1-3, with D perhaps matching TRBD1 (6 bases). The CDR3 contains 16 residues. Looked up from germline, CDR1 is SGHVS and CDR2 is FNYEAQ. Trimming removed 6 bases at V and 0 bases at J, with 15 bases between. The full variable domain, in which reference TRBV7-6 and TRBJ1-3 provide the parts outside the CDR3, is GAGVSQSPRYKVTKRGQDVALRCDPISGHVSLYWYRQALGQGPEFLTYFNYEAQQDKSGLPNDRFSAERPEGSISTLTIQRTEQRDSAMYRCASSPTGQVSGNTIYFGEGSWLTVV.

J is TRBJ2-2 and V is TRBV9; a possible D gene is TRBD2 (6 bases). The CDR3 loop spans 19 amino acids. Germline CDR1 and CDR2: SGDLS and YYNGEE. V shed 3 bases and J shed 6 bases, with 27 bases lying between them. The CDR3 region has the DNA TGTGCCAGCAGCGACGATAATAGGGGAACTAGCCGAACCCCCGGGGAGCTGTTTTTT. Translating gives CASSDDNRGTSRTPGELFF.

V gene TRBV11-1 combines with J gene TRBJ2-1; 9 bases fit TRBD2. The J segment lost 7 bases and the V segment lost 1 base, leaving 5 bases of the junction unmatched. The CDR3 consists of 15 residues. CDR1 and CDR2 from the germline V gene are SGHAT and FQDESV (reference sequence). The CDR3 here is CASSLDPTSGNEQFF. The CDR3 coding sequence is TGTGCCAGCAGCTTAGACCCGACTAGCGGTAATGAGCAGTTCTTC.

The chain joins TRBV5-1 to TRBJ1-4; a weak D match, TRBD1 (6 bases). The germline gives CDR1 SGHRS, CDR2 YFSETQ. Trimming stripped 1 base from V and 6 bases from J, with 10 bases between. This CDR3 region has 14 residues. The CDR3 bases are TGCGCCAGCAGCTTGTCACAGGGAGATGAAAAACTGTTTTTT. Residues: CASSLSQGDEKLFF.

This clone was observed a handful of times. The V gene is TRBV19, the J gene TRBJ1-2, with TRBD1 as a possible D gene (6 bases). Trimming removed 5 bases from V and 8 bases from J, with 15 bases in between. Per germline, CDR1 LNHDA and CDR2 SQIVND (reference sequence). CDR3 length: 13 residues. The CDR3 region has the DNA TGTGCCAGTAGTTCCGTAAGGGGGAACGGCTACACCTTC. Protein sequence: CASSSVRGNGYTF.

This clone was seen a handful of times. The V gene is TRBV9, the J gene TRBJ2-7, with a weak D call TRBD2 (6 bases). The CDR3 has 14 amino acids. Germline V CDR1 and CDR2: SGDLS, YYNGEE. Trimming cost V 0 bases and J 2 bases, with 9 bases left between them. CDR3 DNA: TGTGCCAGCAGCGTAGGCGGGGAGCCCTACGAGCAGTACTTC. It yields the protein CASSVGGEPYEQYF. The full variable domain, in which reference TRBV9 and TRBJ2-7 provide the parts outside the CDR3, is DSGVTQTPKHLITATGQRVTLRCSPRSGDLSVYWYQQSLDQGLQFLIQYYNGEERAKGNILERFSAQQFPDLHSELNLSSLELGDSALYFCASSVGGEPYEQYFGPGTRLTVT.

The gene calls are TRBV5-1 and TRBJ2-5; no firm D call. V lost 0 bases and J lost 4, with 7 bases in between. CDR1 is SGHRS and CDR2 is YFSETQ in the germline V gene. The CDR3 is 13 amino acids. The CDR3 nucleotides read TGCGCCAGCAGCTTGGCCCCGGGAGAGACCCAGTACTTC. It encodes CASSLAPGETQYF. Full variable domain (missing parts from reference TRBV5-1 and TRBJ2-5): KAGVTQTPRYLIKTRGQQVTLSCSPISGHRSVSWYQQTPGQGLQFLFEYFSETQRNKGNFPGRFSGRQFSNSRSEMNVSTLELGDSALYLCASSLAPGETQYFGPGTRLLVL.

The CDR3 protein is CAWSVGGFNQPQHF. The CDR3 coding sequence is TGTGCCTGGAGTGTCGGAGGGTTCAATCAGCCCCAGCATTTT. The chain uses TRBV30 and TRBJ1-5; no clear D. The germline V gene has CDR1 GTSNPN and CDR2 SVGIG (reference sequence). The CDR3 runs 14 residues. V was shortened by 0 bases and J by 3 bases, with 9 bases between the two germline ends.

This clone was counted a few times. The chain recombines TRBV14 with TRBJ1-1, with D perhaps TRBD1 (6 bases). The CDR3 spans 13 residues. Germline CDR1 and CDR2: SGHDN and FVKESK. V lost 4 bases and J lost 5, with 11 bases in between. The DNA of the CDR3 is TGTGCCAGCAGCCCGACAGGCCCGACTGAAGCTTTCTTT. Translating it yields CASSPTGPTEAFF.

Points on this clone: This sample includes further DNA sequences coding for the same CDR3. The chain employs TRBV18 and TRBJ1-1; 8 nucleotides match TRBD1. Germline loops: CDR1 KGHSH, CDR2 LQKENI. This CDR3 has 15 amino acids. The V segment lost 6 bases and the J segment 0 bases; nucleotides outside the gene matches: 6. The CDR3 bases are TGTGCCAGCTCTCGGACGACAGGGGTGAACACTGAAGCTTTCTTT. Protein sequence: CASSRTTGVNTEAFF.

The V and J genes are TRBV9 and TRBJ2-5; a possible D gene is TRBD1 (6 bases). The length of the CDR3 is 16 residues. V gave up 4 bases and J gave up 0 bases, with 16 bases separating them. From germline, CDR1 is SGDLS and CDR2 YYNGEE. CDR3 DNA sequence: TGTGCCAGCAGCCCCCAGGGGTTAGGCAACCAAGAGACCCAGTACTTC. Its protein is CASSPQGLGNQETQYF.

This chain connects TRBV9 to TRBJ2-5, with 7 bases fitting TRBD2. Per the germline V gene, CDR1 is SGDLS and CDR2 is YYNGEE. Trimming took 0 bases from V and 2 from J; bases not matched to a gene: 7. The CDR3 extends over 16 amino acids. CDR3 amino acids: CASSVGTSVFQETQYF. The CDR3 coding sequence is TGTGCCAGCAGCGTAGGAACTAGCGTGTTTCAAGAGACCCAGTACTTC.

CDR3 bases: TGTGCCCGAGAAACAGGGGGCGAAGGCTACACCTTC. The encoded protein is CARETGGEGYTF. This sequence joins TRBV30 and TRBJ1-2; TRBD1 agrees at 9 bases. After removal of 8 bases from V and 8 bases from J, the junction contained 9 bases not matched to a gene. Germline loops: CDR1 GTSNPN, CDR2 SVGIG (reference sequence). This CDR3 is built from 12 residues.

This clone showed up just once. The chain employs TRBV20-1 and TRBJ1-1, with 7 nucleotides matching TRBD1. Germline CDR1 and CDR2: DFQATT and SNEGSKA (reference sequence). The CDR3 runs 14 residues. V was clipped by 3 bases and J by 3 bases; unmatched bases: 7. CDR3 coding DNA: TGCAGTGCTAGTAAGGGGGCGAAGTACACTGAAGCTTTCTTT. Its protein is CSASKGAKYTEAFF.

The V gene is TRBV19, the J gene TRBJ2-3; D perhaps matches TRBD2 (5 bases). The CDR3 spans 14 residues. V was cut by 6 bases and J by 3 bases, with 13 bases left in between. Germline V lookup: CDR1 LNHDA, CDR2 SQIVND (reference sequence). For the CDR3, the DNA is TGTGCCAGTAGCTCGACTAAAACTACAGATACGCAGTATTTT. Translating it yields CASSSTKTTDTQYF. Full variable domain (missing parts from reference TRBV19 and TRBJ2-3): DGGITQSPKYLFRKEGQNVTLSCEQNLNHDAMYWYRQDPGQGLRLIYYSQIVNDFQKGDIAEGYSVSREKKESFPLTVTSAQKNPTAFYLCASSSTKTTDTQYFGPGTRLTVL.

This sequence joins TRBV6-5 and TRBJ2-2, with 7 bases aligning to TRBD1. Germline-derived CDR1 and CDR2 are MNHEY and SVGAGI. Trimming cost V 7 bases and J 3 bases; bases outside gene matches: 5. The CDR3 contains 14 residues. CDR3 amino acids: CASIPQGDTGELFF. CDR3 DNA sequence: TGTGCCAGCATTCCCCAGGGGGACACCGGGGAGCTGTTTTTT.

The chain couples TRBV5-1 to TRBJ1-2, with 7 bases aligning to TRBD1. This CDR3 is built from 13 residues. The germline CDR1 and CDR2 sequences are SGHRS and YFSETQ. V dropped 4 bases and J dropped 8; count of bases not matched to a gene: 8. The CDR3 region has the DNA TGCGCCAGCAGCATGAGACAGGGCGGCGGCTACACCTTC. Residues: CASSMRQGGGYTF.